Sequencing of this TCR beta chain was carried out in a study of cytomegalovirus exposure and HLA in healthy donors (TCRdb year 2017). The study in broad terms: An earlier analysis of approximately 640 of the donors reported 250 to 300 Gb of sequence data and roughly 110 million unique TCR beta sequences from around 200 million T cells. An earlier analysis of around 580 of the donors used high-throughput TCR beta sequencing to judge whether each TCR beta V gene segment behaved as functional or pseudogenic. A later genetic analysis used genome-wide SNP genotypes for about 65% of the roughly 700 donors, treating that subset as a discovery cohort. Alongside the repertoire data, information on donor age, sex, ethnicity and CMV serostatus was compiled. Among the roughly 370 genotyped donors, around 81% belonged to the genetic ancestry cluster associated with self-reported Caucasian donors. On average, 235,054 unique TCR beta nucleotide sequences were sequenced per donor among 300 to 500 genotyped donors of the cohort, with 15% to 20% of those sequences being non-productive. In addition to the first cohort of 500 to 850 subjects, a separate validation cohort of approximately 130 different subjects was used. To predict cytomegalovirus infection status, the study brought together high-throughput TCR immunosequencing, statistical association of individual TCRs with disease status, and machine learning. All discovery cohort repertoires had been generated using a single sequencing platform. The study profiled the T cell repertoires of under 700 subjects by immunosequencing and related them to cytomegalovirus serostatus. The study aimed to test whether signatures of past pathogen exposure could be identified by cataloging public T cell receptors. An early release covering 550 to 700 HLA-typed donors comprised about 310 gigabases of sequencing data and approximately 80 million unique TCR sequences. Roughly 5 DR-DQ haplotypes were handled as single units for association and clustering, since linkage in the cohort was strong. The later analysis used no new phenotypic data to find candidate immune exposures, relying instead on TCR beta sequences and their occurrence across donors. To study patterns of TCR occurrence, a later analysis re-analyzed previously published TCR beta repertoires from just over 650 donors and added high-resolution HLA genotyping. Typing coverage varied by locus: roughly 629-640 donors for A, B, C, DRB1 and DQB1; approximately 500 for DQA1; about 590 for DPA1; roughly 450 for DPB1. Class I and class II HLA loci were covered by the typing at four-digit resolution. Points the paper makes about the study in general: Linkage disequilibrium might explain the correlated functional status among segregating V segments, but an unknown experimental factor could not be ruled out. Compared with the approximately 720-donor mean, donors in an Asian-associated ancestry cluster had fewer N-insertions in productive TCRs, according to a later genetic analysis. The classifier was reported to diagnose cytomegalovirus status with high specificity and sensitivity in both the original cohort and the validation cohort. Because HLA typing was unavailable for some donors at each locus, only the typed subset was used in association tests. In a later analysis, HLA-associated TCR beta chains were found to be more clonally expanded and to have lower generation probabilities than equally common non-associated chains. In vitro tests confirmed that a few of the cytomegalovirus-associated TCR beta chains recognize cytomegalovirus antigens. An association between a missense DCLRE1C variant and V-gene and J-gene trimming of TCR beta chains was found in a later genetic analysis and replicated in an independent cohort. Assigning TCR associations to individual alleles was difficult when HLA alleles, especially DR and DQ, strongly co-occurred. In the study, around 150 TCR beta chains were listed as associated with cytomegalovirus. Immune exposure information for the cohort was limited to CMV serostatus. Most TCR sequences were seen in very few donors, while some public TCRs were found in many individuals. A later analysis associated 16,951 TCR beta sequences with specific HLA alleles at a false discovery rate of 0.05. Seventeen rarely observed V segments, including chromosome 9 orphons, were excluded from the earlier analysis of approximately 600 of the donors because counts were too low. The authors suggested that the approach could potentially be extended to other disease states and immunological phenotypes. A later analysis reported that several top co-occurrence clusters appeared linked to parvovirus B19, influenza, CMV and Epstein-Barr virus. A further reported finding was that TCR beta sequences accurately predicted the HLA-A and HLA-B alleles for most subjects in the first cohort. Roughly uniform sequencing depth across donors was assumed in presence/absence analyses, although this assumption may not hold. According to a later analysis, TCR association rates differed among HLA loci, with DRB1 alleles showing the most associated TCRs and HLA-C alleles showing the fewest. Only TCR beta chains were sequenced in this cohort, and the absence of alpha or paired-chain data limited detectable features. The 87-base-pair reads could not distinguish some IMGT-functional V segments, including TRBV6-2 and TRBV6-3, so those segments were excluded. A cluster of highly shared sequence variants was judged likely to be a technical artifact of the sequencing pipeline. In an earlier analysis of approximately 590 of the donors, most TCR beta V segments appeared in productive rearrangements about 87% or about 30% of the time, broadly matching IMGT annotations. In a later analysis, most CMV-associated TCR beta chains were found to appear HLA-restricted, with HLA associations seemingly driven largely by CMV exposure.

In the germline V gene, CDR1 corresponds to SGHTA and CDR2 to FQGNSA. The CDR3 starts with the cysteine, ends with the phenylalanine, and has 16 residues. Left in the record is the CDR3 DNA by itself, 48 bases read in frame from the first base. V ends up 1 base short and J 4 bases short, with an unmatched junction base count of 8. In total, approximately 690 healthy bone marrow donors made up the cohort. All cohort members were sampled while nominally healthy, although unrecorded immune exposures were likely present. The donor tested CMV seropositive, placing the donor among the 250 to 350 seropositive members of the cohort. Every donor gave a peripheral blood sample, and the peripheral blood mononuclear cells from that sample were used for TCR beta sequencing. Genomic DNA was extracted from the blood cell samples with the Qiagen DNeasy Blood Extraction Kit. With respect to this clone: The antigen it recognizes is unknown. The sample holds no much larger clone one base away, and base qualities are not on file.

The method was the immunoSEQ multiplex PCR assay. For the multiplex PCR, a mixture combining 60 forward primers for TCR Vbeta segments and 13 reverse primers for TCR Jbeta segments was used. Amplification of the CDR3 region of rearranged TCR beta genes was performed with a multiplex PCR assay on genomic DNA. The Illumina HiSeq System was used to sequence the amplified TCR beta libraries as 87-base-pair reads. Per the original workflow: Across the 500 to 700 repertoires, a later analysis counted around 80 million unique TCR beta chains, roughly 11 million of which were shared by at least two donors. Raw reads were error-corrected and collapsed into unique sequences with a nearest-neighbor algorithm that merged closely related sequences to remove PCR and sequencing errors. To assign V, D and J gene segments, CDR3 sequences were aligned to IMGT reference sequences. For a sequence to be retained, a match of at least six nucleotides to both a V gene segment and a J gene segment was required. A rearrangement was called productive if the CDR3 had no stop codons and remained in frame with V and J, and every other rearrangement was called non-productive. CDR3 was defined by IMGT convention, running from the second conserved V-encoded cysteine to the conserved J-encoded phenylalanine. The earlier analysis of roughly 590 of the donors excluded sequences that lacked an unambiguous match to a single V gene segment. An earlier analysis of 587 of the donors called V segments functional above 56.7% productive rearrangements and segregating when the between-donor standard deviation exceeded 5%. To diagnose cytomegalovirus status from the catalog of TCR beta chain sequences, a statistical classification framework was built. A later analysis assigned V and J genes by comparing TCR nucleotide sequences with IMGT/GENE-DB human TR gene sequences. A later analysis assigned CDR3 sequences and most-parsimonious VDJ recombination scenarios with the TCRdist pipeline. In a later analysis, each TCR beta chain was defined by its CDR3 amino acid sequence together with its V-gene family, and reads lacking a unique V-gene family were excluded. As a way to deal with suspected cross-contamination and a sequencing artifact, a later analysis dropped more than 500 nucleotide sequences that were highly shared and had low generation probability. In a later analysis, a clonal expansion index for each public chain was calculated from normalized within-repertoire ranks of inferred template counts. A later analysis computed generation probabilities with a VDJ recombination model fitted to out-of-frame rearrangements, and checked the results against IGoR. In a later analysis, hypergeometric tests were used to score TCR-TCR, TCR-HLA and TCR-CMV co-occurrence, with a repertoire-size bias correction applied to TCR pairs. False discovery rates were estimated in a later analysis by permuting HLA or CMV assignments 20 times. In a later analysis, co-occurring TCRs were grouped with DBSCAN, and TCRdist sequence similarity was added when clustering was performed within HLA-allele-positive subsets. Repertoires with fewer than 30,000 or more than 120,000 public chains, plus five repertoires with anomalous nucleotide sharing, were excluded from co-occurrence clustering. Not all clones reach the TCRdb copy of this immuneACCESS table, which keeps in-frame sequences only. Checked studies attribute under half of the gap to unresolved V genes and leave the rest unexplained. V, J and clone size were drawn from that table, and D and trimming were deduced from the DNA. This sample is represented by fewer than 250,000 clones; approximately 82% of them were singletons. About 9.4% of the sample comes from the top ten.

The sequence was collected from a woman aged 45-60 years in good health and CMV-seropositive. Sequencing used PBMCs. The chain joins TRBV7-2 to TRBJ2-5, and 8 junctional nucleotides match TRBD1. The CDR3 region reads CASSLVPQGAGETQYF. The nucleotide sequence is TGTGCCAGCAGCTTAGTCCCGCAGGGGGCTGGAGAGACCCAGTACTTC.